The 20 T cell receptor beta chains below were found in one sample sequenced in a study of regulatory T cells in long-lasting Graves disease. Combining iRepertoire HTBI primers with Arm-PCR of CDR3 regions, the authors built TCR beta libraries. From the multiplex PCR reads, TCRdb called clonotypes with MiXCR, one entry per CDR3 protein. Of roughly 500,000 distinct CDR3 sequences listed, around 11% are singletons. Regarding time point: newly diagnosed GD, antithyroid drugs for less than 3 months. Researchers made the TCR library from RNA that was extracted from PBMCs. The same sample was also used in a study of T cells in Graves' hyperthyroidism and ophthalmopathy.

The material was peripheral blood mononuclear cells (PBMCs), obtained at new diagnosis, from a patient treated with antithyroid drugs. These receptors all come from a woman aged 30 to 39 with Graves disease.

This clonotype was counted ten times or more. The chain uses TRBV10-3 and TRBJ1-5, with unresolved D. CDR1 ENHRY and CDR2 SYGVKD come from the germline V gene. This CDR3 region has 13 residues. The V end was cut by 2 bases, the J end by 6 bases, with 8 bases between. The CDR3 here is CAISETLGQPQHF. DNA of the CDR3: TGTGCCATCAGTGAGACCCTAGGTCAGCCCCAGCATTTT.

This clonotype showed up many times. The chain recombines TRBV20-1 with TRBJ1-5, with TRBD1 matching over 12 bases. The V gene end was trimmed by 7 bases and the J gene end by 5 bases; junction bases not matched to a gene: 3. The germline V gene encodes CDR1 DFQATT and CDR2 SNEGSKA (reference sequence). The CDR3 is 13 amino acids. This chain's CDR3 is CSVGTGGYQPQHF. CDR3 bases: TGCAGTGTAGGGACAGGGGGCTATCAGCCCCAGCATTTT.

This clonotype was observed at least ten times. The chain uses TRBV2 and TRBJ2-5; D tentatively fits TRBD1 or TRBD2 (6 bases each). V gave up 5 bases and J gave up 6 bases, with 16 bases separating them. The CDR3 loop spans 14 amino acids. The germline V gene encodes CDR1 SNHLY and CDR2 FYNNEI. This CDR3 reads CASSQGRIAQTQYF. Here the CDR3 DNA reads TGTGCCAGCAGTCAGGGGAGGATAGCTCAGACCCAGTACTTC.

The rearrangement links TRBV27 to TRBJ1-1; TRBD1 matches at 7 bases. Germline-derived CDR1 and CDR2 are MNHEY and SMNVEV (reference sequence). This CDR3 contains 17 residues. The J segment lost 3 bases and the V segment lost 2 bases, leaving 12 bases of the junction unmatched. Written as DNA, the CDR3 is TGTGCCAGCAGTTTAGCAGGGGGTGCCACGAGGTACACTGAAGCTTTCTTT. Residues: CASSLAGGATRYTEAFF.

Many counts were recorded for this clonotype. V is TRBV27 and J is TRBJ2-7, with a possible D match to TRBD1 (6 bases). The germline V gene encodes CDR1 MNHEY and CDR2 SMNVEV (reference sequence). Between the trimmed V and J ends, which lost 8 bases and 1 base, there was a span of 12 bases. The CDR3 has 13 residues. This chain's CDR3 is CASAGQSSYEQYF. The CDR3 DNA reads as TGTGCCAGCGCCGGACAGAGTTCCTACGAGCAGTACTTC.

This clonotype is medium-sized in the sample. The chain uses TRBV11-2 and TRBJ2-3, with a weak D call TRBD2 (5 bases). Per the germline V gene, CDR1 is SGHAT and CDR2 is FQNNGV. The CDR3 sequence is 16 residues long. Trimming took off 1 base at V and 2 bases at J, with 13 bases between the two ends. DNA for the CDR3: TGTGCCAGCAGCTTAGGGTACACTAGGGTCACAGATACGCAGTATTTT. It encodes CASSLGYTRVTDTQYF.

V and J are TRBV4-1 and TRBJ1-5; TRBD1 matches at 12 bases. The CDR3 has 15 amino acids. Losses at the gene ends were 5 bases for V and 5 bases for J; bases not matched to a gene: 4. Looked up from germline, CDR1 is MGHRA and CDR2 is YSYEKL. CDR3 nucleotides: TGCGCCAGCAGCAGGGACAGGGGGCGGGATCAGCCCCAGCATTTT. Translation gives CASSRDRGRDQPQHF.

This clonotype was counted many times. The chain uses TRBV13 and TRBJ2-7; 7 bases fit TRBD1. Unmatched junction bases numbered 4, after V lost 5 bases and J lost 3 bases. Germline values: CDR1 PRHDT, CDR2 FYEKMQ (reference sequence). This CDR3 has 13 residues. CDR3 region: CASSPTGIYEQYF. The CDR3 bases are TGTGCCAGCAGCCCGACAGGGATCTACGAGCAGTACTTC.

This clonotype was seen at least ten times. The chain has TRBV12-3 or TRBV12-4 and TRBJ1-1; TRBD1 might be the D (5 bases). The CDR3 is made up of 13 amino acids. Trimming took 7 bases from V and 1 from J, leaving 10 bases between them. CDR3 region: CASTLRGNTEAFF. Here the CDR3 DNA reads TGTGCCAGCACCCTGAGGGGGAACACTGAAGCTTTCTTT.

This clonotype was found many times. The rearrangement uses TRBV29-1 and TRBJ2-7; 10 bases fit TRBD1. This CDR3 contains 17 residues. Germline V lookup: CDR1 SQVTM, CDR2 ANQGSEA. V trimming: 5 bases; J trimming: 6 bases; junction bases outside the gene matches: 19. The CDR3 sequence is CSVTKTGGFFGQGEQYF. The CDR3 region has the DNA TGCAGCGTTACTAAGACAGGGGGCTTTTTCGGTCAAGGCGAGCAGTACTTC.

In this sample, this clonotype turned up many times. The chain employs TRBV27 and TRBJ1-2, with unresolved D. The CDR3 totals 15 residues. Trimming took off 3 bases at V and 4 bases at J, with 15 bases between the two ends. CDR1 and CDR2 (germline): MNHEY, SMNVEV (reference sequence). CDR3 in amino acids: CASSFFGPGGYGYTF. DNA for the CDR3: TGTGCCAGCAGTTTTTTCGGACCAGGAGGCTATGGCTACACCTTC.

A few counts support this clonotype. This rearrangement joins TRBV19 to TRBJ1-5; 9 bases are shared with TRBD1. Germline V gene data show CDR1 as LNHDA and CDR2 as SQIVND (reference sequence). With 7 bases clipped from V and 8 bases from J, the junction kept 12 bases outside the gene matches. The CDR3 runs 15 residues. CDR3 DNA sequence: TGTGCCAGTAAACCCGGGACAGGGTTCGGGGAGCCCCAGCATTTT. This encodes CASKPGTGFGEPQHF.

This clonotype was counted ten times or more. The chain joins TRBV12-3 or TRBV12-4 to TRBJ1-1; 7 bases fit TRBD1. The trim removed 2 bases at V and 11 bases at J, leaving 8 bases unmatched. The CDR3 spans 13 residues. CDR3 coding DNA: TGTGCCAGCAGTTTATTCCGACAGGGCCGGGCTTTCTTT. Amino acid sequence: CASSLFRQGRAFF.

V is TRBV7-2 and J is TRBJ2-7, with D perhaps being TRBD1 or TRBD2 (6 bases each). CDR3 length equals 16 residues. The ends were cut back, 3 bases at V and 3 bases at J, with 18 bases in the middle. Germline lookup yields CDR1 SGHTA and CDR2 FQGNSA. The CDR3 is CASSLGGGSALYEQYF. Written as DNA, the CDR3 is TGTGCCAGCAGCTTGGGGGGCGGCTCAGCCCTCTACGAGCAGTACTTC.

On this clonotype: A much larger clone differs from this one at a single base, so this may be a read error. The CDR3 nucleotides read TGTGCCAGCAGTCAGTACGGGAGGGCCTCCTACGAGCAGTTCTTC. Protein product: CASSQYGRASYEQFF. The chain recombines TRBV2 with TRBJ2-1, with TRBD2 matching 8 bases. The ends lost 5 bases at V and 10 bases at J; junction bases unmatched: 13. CDR3 size: 15 residues. Germline loops: CDR1 SNHLY, CDR2 FYNNEI.

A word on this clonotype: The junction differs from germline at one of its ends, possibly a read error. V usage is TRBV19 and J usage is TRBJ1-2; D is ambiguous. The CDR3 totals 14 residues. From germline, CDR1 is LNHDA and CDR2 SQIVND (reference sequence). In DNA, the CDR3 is TGTGCCAGTAGTACTCTTCCCACTAACTATGGCTACGCCTTC. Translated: CASSTLPTNYGYAF.

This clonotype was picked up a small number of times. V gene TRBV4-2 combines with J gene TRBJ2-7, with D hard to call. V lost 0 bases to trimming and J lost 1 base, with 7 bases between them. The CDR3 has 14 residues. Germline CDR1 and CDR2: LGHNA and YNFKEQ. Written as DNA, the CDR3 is TGTGCCAGCAGCCAAGATTCGACGTCCTACGAGCAGTACTTC. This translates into CASSQDSTSYEQYF.

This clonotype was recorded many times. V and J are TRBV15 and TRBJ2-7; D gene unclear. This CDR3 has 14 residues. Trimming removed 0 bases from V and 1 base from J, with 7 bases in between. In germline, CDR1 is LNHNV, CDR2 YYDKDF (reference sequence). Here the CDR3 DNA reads TGTGCCACCAGCAGAGACCGTAGGTCCTACGAGCAGTACTTC. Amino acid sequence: CATSRDRRSYEQYF.

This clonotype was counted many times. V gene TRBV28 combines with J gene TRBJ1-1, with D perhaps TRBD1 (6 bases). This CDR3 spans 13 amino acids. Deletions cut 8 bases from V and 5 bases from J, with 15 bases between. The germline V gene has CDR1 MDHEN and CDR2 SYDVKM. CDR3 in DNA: TGTGCCAGCGGAACAGGGAAGATAACTGAAGCTTTCTTT. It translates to CASGTGKITEAFF.

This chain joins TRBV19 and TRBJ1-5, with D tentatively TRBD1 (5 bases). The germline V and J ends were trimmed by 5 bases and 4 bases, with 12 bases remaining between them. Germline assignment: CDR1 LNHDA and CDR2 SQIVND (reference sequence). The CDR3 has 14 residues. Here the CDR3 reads CASSSGYLNQPQHF. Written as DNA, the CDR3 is TGTGCCAGTAGTTCAGGGTATTTGAATCAGCCCCAGCATTTT.